This T cell receptor beta chain comes out of a study of cytomegalovirus exposure and HLA in healthy donors. With 4 bases removed from V and 2 bases from J, the gap between germline ends came to 11 bases. Germline CDR1 LGHNA, CDR2 YSLEER. The length of the CDR3 is 14 residues. With 60 Vbeta and 13 Jbeta primers, the PCR was carried out. The protocol was immunoSEQ multiplex PCR, while the TCRdb copy is restricted to in-frame clones and leaves out a portion. The sample has approximately 150,000 clones, around 74% seen once. The source is a female donor in good health and CMV-seronegative. The sample taken for sequencing was PBMCs. V usage is TRBV4-3 and J usage is TRBJ1-2; D might be TRBD1 (5 bases). The CDR3 DNA follows: TGCGCCAGCAGCCTCGGGGAGGGGAACTATGGCTACACCTTC. It translates to CASSLGEGNYGYTF.